The 24 T cell receptor beta chains below were found in one sample sequenced in a study of CD8+CD57+ T cells in acquired aplastic anemia. Profiles of TCR beta VDJ and CDR3 were generated from a genomic DNA template. One entry per CDR3 protein results from TCRdb running MiXCR on the reads. The repertoire holds approximately 45,000 distinct CDR3 sequences, with around 69% as singletons. Sequencing was carried out using sorted CD4+, CD8+, or CD8+CD57+ T cells (not recorded which) from PBMCs. These receptors were collected from a human donor in good health, serving as a control.

This chain links TRBV5-4 with TRBJ2-7; D gene unclear. This CDR3 comprises 12 residues. V shed 2 bases and J shed 6 bases, with 9 bases lying between them. Germline V lookup: CDR1 SGHNT, CDR2 YYREEE (reference sequence). CDR3 residues: CASSFQRSEQYF. The CDR3 region has the DNA TGTGCCAGCAGCTTTCAGAGGTCCGAGCAGTACTTC.

The genes are TRBV6-1 and TRBJ2-7; D remains unclear. CDR3 size: 12 residues. V lost 1 base, J lost 4 bases, and 5 bases lay in between. Germline V gene lookup returns CDR1 MNHNS and CDR2 SASEGT. The DNA for the CDR3 is TGTGCCAGCAGTGAAGGAGCTTACGAGCAGTACGTC. This encodes CASSEGAYEQYV.

The chain couples TRBV2 to TRBJ2-3; a weak D match, TRBD1 (6 bases). Germline V gives CDR1 SNHLY, CDR2 FYNNEI. The CDR3 runs to 13 residues. V lost 6 bases to trimming and J lost 4 bases, with 11 bases between them. The CDR3 nucleotides are TGTGCCAGCAGACCACAGGGAGCAGATACGCAGTATTTT. This sequence encodes CASRPQGADTQYF. Full variable domain (remainder filled in from reference TRBV2 and TRBJ2-3): EPEVTQTPSHQVTQMGQEVILRCVPISNHLYFYWYRQILGQKVEFLVSFYNNEISEKSEIFDDQFSVERPDGSNFTLKIRSTKLEDSAMYFCASRPQGADTQYFGPGTRLTVL.

This clonotype was observed a handful of times. This rearrangement joins TRBV19 to TRBJ2-7; D may match TRBD1 or TRBD2 (5 bases each). The V end was cut by 6 bases, the J end by 4 bases, with 13 bases between. The CDR3 runs 13 residues. The germline V gene has CDR1 LNHDA and CDR2 SQIVND (reference sequence). The CDR3 here is CASSTVRGYEQYF. The CDR3 bases are TGTGCCAGTAGCACCGTGAGGGGATACGAGCAGTACTTC.

The CDR3 nucleotides are TGTGCCACCAGCAGAGATGGTTCTCCAGGGTCTGGCTACACCTTC. Amino acids: CATSRDGSPGSGYTF. The rearrangement links TRBV15 to TRBJ1-2, with D maybe TRBD1 (5 bases). The CDR3 sequence is 15 residues long. Trimming shortened V by 0 bases and J by 7 bases, and 15 bases separated the two germline ends. Germline lookup yields CDR1 LNHNV and CDR2 YYDKDF (reference sequence).

This clonotype was found once. This chain uses TRBV20-1 with TRBJ2-5; D unclear. CDR3 length: 11 residues. V was pared by 3 bases and J by 5 bases, with 7 bases between. Germline lookup yields CDR1 DFQATT and CDR2 SNEGSKA (reference sequence). Here the CDR3 reads CSASTWETQYF. CDR3 nucleotide sequence: TGCAGTGCTAGTACGTGGGAGACCCAGTACTTC.

This clonotype is categorized as medium-sized. The CDR3 DNA is TGTGCCACCAGTGATTTGACAGGGTTGAGCACCGGGGAGCTGTTTTTT. Residues: CATSDLTGLSTGELFF. J is TRBJ2-2 and V is TRBV24-1, with D possibly being TRBD1 (6 bases). The length of the CDR3 is 16 residues. Germline CDR1 reads KGHDR; CDR2 reads SFDVKD. V was trimmed by 0 bases and J by 4 bases, leaving 11 bases between them.

The chain is built from TRBV5-1 and TRBJ2-2, with a tentative D call TRBD1 (5 bases). The CDR3 is 14 residues long. Between the trimmed V and J ends, which lost 4 bases and 4 bases, there was a span of 11 bases. The germline gives CDR1 SGHRS, CDR2 YFSETQ. The CDR3 nucleotides read TGCGCCAGCAGCGCAATACAGGCCACCGGGGAGCTGTTTTTT. Translating gives CASSAIQATGELFF. Full variable domain (outside the CDR3, taken from reference TRBV5-1 and TRBJ2-2): KAGVTQTPRYLIKTRGQQVTLSCSPISGHRSVSWYQQTPGQGLQFLFEYFSETQRNKGNFPGRFSGRQFSNSRSEMNVSTLELGDSALYLCASSAIQATGELFFGEGSRLTVL.

The genes are TRBV10-3 and TRBJ2-7; no clear D gene. Looked up from germline, CDR1 is ENHRY and CDR2 is SYGVKD. V lost 5 bases to trimming and J lost 4 bases, with 6 bases between them. CDR3 length equals 11 residues. CDR3 sequence reads: CAISTNYEQYF. The CDR3 coding sequence is TGTGCCATCAGTACGAATTACGAGCAGTACTTC.

The genes are TRBV7-6 and TRBJ2-5; D call uncertain. The CDR3 is 13 residues long. The V gene lost 3 bases and the J gene lost 1 base, with 6 bases spanning the gap. Germline V gene lookup returns CDR1 SGHVS and CDR2 FNYEAQ. The CDR3 DNA follows: TGTGCCAGCAGCTTTGGGGTCCAAGAGACCCAGTACTTC. This codes for CASSFGVQETQYF. The variable domain in full, with the rest retrieved from reference TRBV7-6 and TRBJ2-5, is GAGVSQSPRYKVTKRGQDVALRCDPISGHVSLYWYRQALGQGPEFLTYFNYEAQQDKSGLPNDRFSAERPEGSISTLTIQRTEQRDSAMYRCASSFGVQETQYFGPGTRLLVL.

Remarks on this clonotype: An end of the junction does not agree with germline; a read error may underlie this. The chain carries TRBV7-3 and TRBJ2-5; 8 bases match TRBD1. This CDR3 comprises 13 residues. Germline V gene sequence: CDR1 SGHTA, CDR2 FQGTGA. The CDR3 loop reads CAGSSTGGEIQYF. The CDR3, as DNA: TGTGCCGGCAGCTCCACAGGGGGTGAGATCCAGTACTTC.

Only a few counts were recorded for this clonotype. The chain carries TRBV29-1 and TRBJ1-2, with D unresolved. Germline V gene sequence: CDR1 SQVTM, CDR2 ANQGSEA. V was pared by 3 bases and J by 2 bases, with 13 bases between. This CDR3 contains 14 residues. The DNA for the CDR3 is TGCAGCGTTGAGGGGAAGGCAGCGAACTATGGCTACACCTTC. This gives the protein CSVEGKAANYGYTF.

The rearrangement links TRBV15 to TRBJ2-7; D may match TRBD1 or TRBD2 (5 bases each). The length of the CDR3 is 14 residues. V gave up 0 bases and J gave up 2 bases, with 8 bases separating them. The germline V gene has CDR1 LNHNV and CDR2 YYDKDF (reference sequence). CDR3 in amino acids: CATSREGVTYEQYF. In DNA form, the CDR3 reads TGTGCCACCAGCAGAGAGGGGGTCACCTACGAGCAGTACTTC.

V gene TRBV25-1 combines with J gene TRBJ1-4, with a tentative D call TRBD1 (6 bases). The CDR3 sequence is 15 residues long. CDR1 is MGHDK and CDR2 is SYGVNS in the germline V gene. V was trimmed by 6 bases and J by 7 bases, leaving 18 bases between them. The CDR3 DNA reads TGTGCCAGCAGCACAACGCGGGGGGCGGGTGAAAAACTGTTTTTT. Encoded protein: CASSTTRGAGEKLFF.

This clonotype was counted a single time. This rearrangement joins TRBV20-1 to TRBJ2-3; D might be TRBD1 (6 bases). CDR3 size: 14 residues. Trimming shortened V by 5 bases and J by 0 bases, and 12 bases separated the two germline ends. CDR1 DFQATT and CDR2 SNEGSKA come from the germline V gene (reference sequence). CDR3 DNA: TGCAGTGCTCTAACAGGGAAGAGCACAGATACGCAGTATTTT. This gives the protein CSALTGKSTDTQYF.

This chain links TRBV15 with TRBJ2-5, with TRBD1 matching over 9 bases. Losses at the gene ends were 3 bases for V and 5 bases for J; bases not matched to a gene: 7. Germline values: CDR1 LNHNV, CDR2 YYDKDF (reference sequence). The CDR3 is made up of 15 amino acids. Written as DNA, the CDR3 is TGTGCCACCAGCAGGGACAGGGGAAGCAGGGAGACCCAGTACTTC. This translates into CATSRDRGSRETQYF.

Notes on this clonotype: This is likely a read error, given that the CDR3 carries no conserved phenylalanine or tryptophan at its end. It is unclear where the CDR3 begins or ends on the DNA, so no DNA is shown, and the CDR3 is as TCRdb lists it. The V and J genes are TRBV2 and TRBJ2-3; TRBD1, the table's D call, lacks a check against the DNA. From its first to its last residue, the CDR3 has 13 amino acids. Germline V gene lookup returns CDR1 SNHLY and CDR2 FYNNEI. The chain's CDR3 is CASGDGGTDTRYS.

With respect to this clonotype: A junction boundary mismatches the germline segment, possibly from a read error. The genes are TRBV7-9 and TRBJ1-1; a weak D match, TRBD1 (5 bases). Germline V CDR1 and CDR2: SEHNR, FQNEAQ (reference sequence). The CDR3 sequence is 13 residues long. The CDR3 coding sequence is TGTGCTAGCAGCCCCCAGGGAAACACTGAAGCTTTCTTT. Amino acids: CASSPQGNTEAFF.

At least ten counts were recorded for this clonotype. This rearrangement joins TRBV4-1 to TRBJ2-1, with D uncertain. Per the germline V gene, CDR1 is MGHRA and CDR2 is YSYEKL. The CDR3 length is 11 residues. V was trimmed by 3 bases and J by 8 bases, leaving 5 bases between them. This CDR3 is CASSHPDEQFF. CDR3 nucleotide sequence: TGCGCCAGCAGCCACCCCGATGAGCAGTTCTTC.

This clonotype has a handful of counts. V and J are TRBV2 and TRBJ2-7; tentative D call: TRBD2 (6 bases). This CDR3 contains 14 residues. Between the trimmed V and J ends, which lost 1 base and 4 bases, there was a span of 11 bases. The germline gives CDR1 SNHLY, CDR2 FYNNEI. The CDR3: CASSEGDLEYEQYF. The CDR3 DNA reads as TGTGCCAGCAGTGAAGGGGACTTGGAATACGAGCAGTACTTC.

This rearrangement joins TRBV25-1 to TRBJ2-7; TRBD2 agrees at 8 bases. V dropped 4 bases and J dropped 4; count of bases not matched to a gene: 9. Germline V CDR1 and CDR2: MGHDK, SYGVNS. This CDR3 comprises 15 residues. This chain's CDR3 is CASSASGLDAYEQYF. The CDR3 DNA reads TGTGCCAGCAGTGCCTCGGGACTAGACGCTTACGAGCAGTACTTC.

The chain carries TRBV7-8 and TRBJ2-7; 10 positions agree with TRBD1. This CDR3 comprises 15 residues. Germline V gene lookup returns CDR1 SGHVS and CDR2 FQNEAQ. Trimming took 5 bases from V and 3 from J; bases not matched to a gene: 7. The CDR3, as DNA: TGTGCCAGCAGCCCTCCCGGGACAGGGGACTACGAGCAGTACTTC. Protein product: CASSPPGTGDYEQYF.

This clonotype was found once. V is TRBV29-1 and J is TRBJ1-1, with a possible D match to TRBD1 (5 bases). Per the germline V gene, CDR1 is SQVTM and CDR2 is ANQGSEA. CDR3 length: 13 amino acids. With 6 bases removed from V and 7 bases from J, the gap between germline ends came to 18 bases. As DNA, the CDR3 is TGCAGCGTGGCTCCGGGGCAACACCGTGAAGCTTTCTTT. Translating gives CSVAPGQHREAFF. The variable domain in full, with the rest retrieved from reference TRBV29-1 and TRBJ1-1, is SAVISQKPSRDICQRGTSLTIQCQVDSQVTMMFWYRQQPGQSLTLIATANQGSEATYESGFVIDKFPISRPNLTFSTLTVSNMSPEDSSIYLCSVAPGQHREAFFGQGTRLTVV.

The V call is TRBV12-3 or TRBV12-4, the J call TRBJ2-7; unclear D gene. Trimming shortened V by 4 bases and J by 0 bases, and 13 bases separated the two germline ends. The CDR3 totals 15 residues. The CDR3 sequence: CASSSSAWVSYEQYF. The CDR3 coding sequence is TGTGCCAGCAGTTCCTCCGCTTGGGTCTCCTACGAGCAGTACTTC.